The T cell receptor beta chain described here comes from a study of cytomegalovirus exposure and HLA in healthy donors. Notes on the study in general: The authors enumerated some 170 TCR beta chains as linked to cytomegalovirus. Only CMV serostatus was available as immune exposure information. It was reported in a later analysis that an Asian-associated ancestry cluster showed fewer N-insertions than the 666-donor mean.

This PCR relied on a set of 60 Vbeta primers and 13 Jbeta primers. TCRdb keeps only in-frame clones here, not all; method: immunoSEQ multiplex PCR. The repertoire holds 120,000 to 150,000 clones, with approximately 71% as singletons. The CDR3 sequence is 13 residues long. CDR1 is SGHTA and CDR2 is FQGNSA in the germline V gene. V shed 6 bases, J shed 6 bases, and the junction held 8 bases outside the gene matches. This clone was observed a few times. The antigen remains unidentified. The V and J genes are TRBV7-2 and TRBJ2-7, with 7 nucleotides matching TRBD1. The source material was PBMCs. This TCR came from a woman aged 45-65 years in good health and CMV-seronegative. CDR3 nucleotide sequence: TGTGCCAGCAGGCTGACAGGGTATGGCGAGCAGTACTTC. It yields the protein CASRLTGYGEQYF.